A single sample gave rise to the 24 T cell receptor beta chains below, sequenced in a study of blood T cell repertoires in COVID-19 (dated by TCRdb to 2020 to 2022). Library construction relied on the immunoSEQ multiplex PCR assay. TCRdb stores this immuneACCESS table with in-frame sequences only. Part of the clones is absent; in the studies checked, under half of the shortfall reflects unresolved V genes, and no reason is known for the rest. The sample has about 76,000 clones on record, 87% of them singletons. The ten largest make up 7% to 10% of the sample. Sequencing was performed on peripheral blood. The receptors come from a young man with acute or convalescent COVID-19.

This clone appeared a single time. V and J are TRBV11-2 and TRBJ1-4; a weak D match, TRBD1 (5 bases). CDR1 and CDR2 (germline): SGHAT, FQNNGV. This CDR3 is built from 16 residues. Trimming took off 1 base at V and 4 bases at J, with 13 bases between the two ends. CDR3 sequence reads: CASSLAPGVNNEKLFF. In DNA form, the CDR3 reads TGTGCCAGCAGCTTAGCCCCGGGGGTAAATAATGAAAAACTGTTTTTT.

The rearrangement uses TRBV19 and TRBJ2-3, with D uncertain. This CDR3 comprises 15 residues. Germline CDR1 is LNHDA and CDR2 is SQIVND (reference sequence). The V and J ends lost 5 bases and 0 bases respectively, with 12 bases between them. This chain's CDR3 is CASSPEIPSTDTQYF. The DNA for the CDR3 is TGTGCCAGTAGTCCGGAGATCCCTAGCACAGATACGCAGTATTTT. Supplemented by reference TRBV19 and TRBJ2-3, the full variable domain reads DGGITQSPKYLFRKEGQNVTLSCEQNLNHDAMYWYRQDPGQGLRLIYYSQIVNDFQKGDIAEGYSVSREKKESFPLTVTSAQKNPTAFYLCASSPEIPSTDTQYFGPGTRLTVL.

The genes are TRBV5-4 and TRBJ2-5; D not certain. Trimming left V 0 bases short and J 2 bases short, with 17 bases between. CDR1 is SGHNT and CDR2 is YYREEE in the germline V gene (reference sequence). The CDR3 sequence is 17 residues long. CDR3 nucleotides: TGTGCCAGCAGCTTGGCCTTTTCCCGACTTGGGCAAGAGACCCAGTACTTC. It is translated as CASSLAFSRLGQETQYF.

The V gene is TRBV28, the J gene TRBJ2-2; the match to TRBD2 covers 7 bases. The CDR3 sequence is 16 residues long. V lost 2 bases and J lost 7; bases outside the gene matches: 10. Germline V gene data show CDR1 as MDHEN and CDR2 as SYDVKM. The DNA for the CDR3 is TGTGCCAGCAGTTTACACGGCGGGAGTCTGAGCGGGGAGCTGTTTTTT. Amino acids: CASSLHGGSLSGELFF.

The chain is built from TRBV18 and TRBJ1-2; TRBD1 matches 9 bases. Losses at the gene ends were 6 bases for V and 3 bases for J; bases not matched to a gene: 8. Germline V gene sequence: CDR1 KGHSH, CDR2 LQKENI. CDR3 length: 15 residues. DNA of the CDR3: TGTGCCAGCTCCCTGGGACAGGGAGCTCACTATGGCTACACCTTC. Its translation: CASSLGQGAHYGYTF.

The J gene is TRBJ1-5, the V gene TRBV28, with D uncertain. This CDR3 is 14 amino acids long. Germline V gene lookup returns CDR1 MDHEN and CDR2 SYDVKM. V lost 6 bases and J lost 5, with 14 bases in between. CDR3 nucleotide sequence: TGTGCCAGCAGCGGGAGCGGGAACTATCAGCCCCAGCATTTT. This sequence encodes CASSGSGNYQPQHF.

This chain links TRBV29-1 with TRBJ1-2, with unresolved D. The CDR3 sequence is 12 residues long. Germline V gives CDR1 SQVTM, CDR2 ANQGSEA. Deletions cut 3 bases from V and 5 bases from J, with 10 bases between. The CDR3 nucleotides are TGCAGCGTTGATCCCACTACGTATGGCTACACCTTC. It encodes CSVDPTTYGYTF. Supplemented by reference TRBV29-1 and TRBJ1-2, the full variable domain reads SAVISQKPSRDICQRGTSLTIQCQVDSQVTMMFWYRQQPGQSLTLIATANQGSEATYESGFVIDKFPISRPNLTFSTLTVSNMSPEDSSIYLCSVDPTTYGYTFGSGTRLTVV.

The CDR3 region has the DNA TGCAGTGCTAGTCTTCAGATGAACACTGAAGCTTTCTTT. Amino acids: CSASLQMNTEAFF. The chain links TRBV20-1 to TRBJ1-1, with no clear D. Germline CDR1 DFQATT, CDR2 SNEGSKA (reference sequence). The CDR3 length is 13 residues. The V and J ends lost 3 bases and 0 bases respectively, with 8 bases between them.

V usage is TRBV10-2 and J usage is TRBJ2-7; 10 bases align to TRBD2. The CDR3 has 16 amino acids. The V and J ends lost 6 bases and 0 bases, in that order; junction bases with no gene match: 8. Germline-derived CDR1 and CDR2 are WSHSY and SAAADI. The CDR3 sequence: CASRWASGGSSYEQYF. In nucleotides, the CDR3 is TGCGCCAGCAGATGGGCTAGCGGGGGCTCCTCCTACGAGCAGTACTTC.

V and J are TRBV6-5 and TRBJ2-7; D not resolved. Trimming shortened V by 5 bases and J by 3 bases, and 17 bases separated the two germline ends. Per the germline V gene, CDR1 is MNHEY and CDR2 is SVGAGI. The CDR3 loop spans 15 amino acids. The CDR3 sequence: CASSRKPEDLYEQYF. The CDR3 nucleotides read TGTGCCAGCAGTCGAAAGCCCGAGGATCTCTACGAGCAGTACTTC.

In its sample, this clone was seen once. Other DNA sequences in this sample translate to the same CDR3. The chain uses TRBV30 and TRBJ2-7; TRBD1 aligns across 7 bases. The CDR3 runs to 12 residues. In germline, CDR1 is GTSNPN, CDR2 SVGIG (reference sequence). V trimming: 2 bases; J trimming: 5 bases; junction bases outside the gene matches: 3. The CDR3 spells CAWSSTGNEQYF. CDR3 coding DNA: TGTGCCTGGAGTTCGACAGGGAACGAGCAGTACTTC.

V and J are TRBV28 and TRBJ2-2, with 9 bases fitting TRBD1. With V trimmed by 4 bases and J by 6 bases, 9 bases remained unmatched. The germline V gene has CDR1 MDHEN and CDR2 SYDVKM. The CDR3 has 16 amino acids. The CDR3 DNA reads TGTGCCAGCAGTTCCCCCGGGACAGGGCGTCCCGGGGAGCTGTTTTTT. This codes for CASSSPGTGRPGELFF. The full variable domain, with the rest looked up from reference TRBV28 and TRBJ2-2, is DVKVTQSSRYLVKRTGEKVFLECVQDMDHENMFWYRQDPGLGLRLIYFSYDVKMKEKGDIPEGYSVSREKKERFSLILESASTNQTSMYLCASSSPGTGRPGELFFGEGSRLTVL.

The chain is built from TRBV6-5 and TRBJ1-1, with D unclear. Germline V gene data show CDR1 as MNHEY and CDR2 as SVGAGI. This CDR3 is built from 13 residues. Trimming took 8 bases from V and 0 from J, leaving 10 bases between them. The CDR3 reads CASRGQMNTEAFF. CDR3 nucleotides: TGTGCCAGCCGCGGGCAGATGAACACTGAAGCTTTCTTT.

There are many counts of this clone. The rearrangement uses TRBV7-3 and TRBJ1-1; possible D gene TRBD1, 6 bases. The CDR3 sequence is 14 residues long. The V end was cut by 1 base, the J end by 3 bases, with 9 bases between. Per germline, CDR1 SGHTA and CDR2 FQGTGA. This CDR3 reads CASSLRGGDTEAFF. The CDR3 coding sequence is TGTGCCAGCAGCTTAAGAGGGGGGGACACTGAAGCTTTCTTT.

CDR3 region: CASSRTRQGFYGYTF. CDR3 in DNA: TGTGCCAGCAGCAGAACCCGACAGGGGTTCTATGGCTACACCTTC. V is TRBV3-1 (or the pseudogene TRBV3-2) and J is TRBJ1-2; 8 nucleotides align to TRBD1. V lost 5 bases and J lost 4; bases outside the gene matches: 9. CDR1 and CDR2 (germline): LGHDT, YNNKEL (reference sequence). This CDR3 is built from 15 residues.

The CDR3 DNA reads TGTGCCAGCAGCGTTAGTCTCTATAGCAATCAGCCCCAGCATTTT. Protein: CASSVSLYSNQPQHF. This chain uses TRBV7-2 with TRBJ1-5; D unresolved. The V end was cut by 5 bases, the J end by 0 bases, with 11 bases between. The CDR3 covers 15 residues. The germline gives CDR1 SGHTA, CDR2 FQGNSA.

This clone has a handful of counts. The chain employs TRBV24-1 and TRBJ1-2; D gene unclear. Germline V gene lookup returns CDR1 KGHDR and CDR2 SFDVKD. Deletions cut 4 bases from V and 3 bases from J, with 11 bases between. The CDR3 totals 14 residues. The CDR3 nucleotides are TGTGCCACCAGTGACTTAACACATGACTATGGCTACACCTTC. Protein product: CATSDLTHDYGYTF.

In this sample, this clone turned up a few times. The CDR3 loop is CASSRGTGPYSNQPQHF. As DNA, the CDR3 is TGTGCCAGTAGCCGAGGGACAGGCCCATATAGCAATCAGCCCCAGCATTTT. The rearrangement links TRBV19 to TRBJ1-5; TRBD1 matches 8 bases. The CDR3 extends over 17 amino acids. V dropped 6 bases and J dropped 0; count of bases not matched to a gene: 10. The germline V gene encodes CDR1 LNHDA and CDR2 SQIVND (reference sequence).

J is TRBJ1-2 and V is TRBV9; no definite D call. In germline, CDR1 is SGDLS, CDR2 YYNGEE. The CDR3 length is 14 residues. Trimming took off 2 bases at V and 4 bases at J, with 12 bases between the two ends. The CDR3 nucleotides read TGTGCCAGCAGCGTGTCCGACTTTGTCTATGGCTACACCTTC. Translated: CASSVSDFVYGYTF.

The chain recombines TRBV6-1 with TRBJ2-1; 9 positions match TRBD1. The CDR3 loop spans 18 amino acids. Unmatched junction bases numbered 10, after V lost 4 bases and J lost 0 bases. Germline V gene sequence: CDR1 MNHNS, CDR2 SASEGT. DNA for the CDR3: TGTGCCAGCAGTGGACAGGGGGTTGGCGACAGCTCCTACAATGAGCAGTTCTTC. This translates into CASSGQGVGDSSYNEQFF.

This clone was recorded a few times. CDR3: CASSYLSLGGYTF. The CDR3, as DNA: TGTGCCAGCAGTTACCTGAGTCTCGGTGGCTACACCTTC. The J gene is TRBJ1-2, the V gene TRBV6-2 or TRBV6-3; the D is unclear. From germline, CDR1 is MNHEY and CDR2 SVGEGT. With 2 bases removed from V and 7 bases from J, the gap between germline ends came to 11 bases. This CDR3 has 13 residues.

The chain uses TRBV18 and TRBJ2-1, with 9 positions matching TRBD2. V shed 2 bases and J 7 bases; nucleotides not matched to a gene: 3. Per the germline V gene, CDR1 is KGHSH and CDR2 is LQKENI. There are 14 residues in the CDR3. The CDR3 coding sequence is TGTGCCAGCTCACCAGCGGGAGGGCCGAATGAGCAGTTCTTC. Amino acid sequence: CASSPAGGPNEQFF.

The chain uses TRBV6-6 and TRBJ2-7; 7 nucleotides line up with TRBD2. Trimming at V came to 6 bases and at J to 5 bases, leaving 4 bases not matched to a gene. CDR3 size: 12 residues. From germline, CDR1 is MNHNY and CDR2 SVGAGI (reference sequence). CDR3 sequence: CASSRDYNEQYF. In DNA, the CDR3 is TGTGCCAGCAGCCGGGACTATAACGAGCAGTACTTC.

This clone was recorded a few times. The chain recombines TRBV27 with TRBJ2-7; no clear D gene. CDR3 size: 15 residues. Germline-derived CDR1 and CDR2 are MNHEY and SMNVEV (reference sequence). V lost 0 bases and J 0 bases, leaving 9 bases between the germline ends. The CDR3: CASSLSAVSSYEQYF. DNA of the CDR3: TGTGCCAGCAGTTTATCCGCTGTGAGCTCCTACGAGCAGTACTTC.